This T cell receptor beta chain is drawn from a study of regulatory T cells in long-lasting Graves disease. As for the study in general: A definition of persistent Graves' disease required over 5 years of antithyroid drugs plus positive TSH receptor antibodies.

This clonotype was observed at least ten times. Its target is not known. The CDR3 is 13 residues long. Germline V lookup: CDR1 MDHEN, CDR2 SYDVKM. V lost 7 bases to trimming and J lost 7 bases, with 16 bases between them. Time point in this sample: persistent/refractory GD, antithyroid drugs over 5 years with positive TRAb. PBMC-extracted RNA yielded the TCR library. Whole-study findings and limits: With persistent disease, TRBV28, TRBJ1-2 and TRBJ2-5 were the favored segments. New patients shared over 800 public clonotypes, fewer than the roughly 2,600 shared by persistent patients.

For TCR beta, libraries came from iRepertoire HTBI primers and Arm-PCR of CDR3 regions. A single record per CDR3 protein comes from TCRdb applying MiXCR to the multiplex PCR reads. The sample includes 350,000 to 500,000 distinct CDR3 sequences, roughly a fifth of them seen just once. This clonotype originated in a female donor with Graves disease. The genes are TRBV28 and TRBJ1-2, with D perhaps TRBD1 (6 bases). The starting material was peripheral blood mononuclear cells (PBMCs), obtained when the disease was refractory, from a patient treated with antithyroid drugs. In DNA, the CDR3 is TGTGCCAGCAACCCCGGGGACATTTTTGGCTACACCTTC. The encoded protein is CASNPGDIFGYTF.